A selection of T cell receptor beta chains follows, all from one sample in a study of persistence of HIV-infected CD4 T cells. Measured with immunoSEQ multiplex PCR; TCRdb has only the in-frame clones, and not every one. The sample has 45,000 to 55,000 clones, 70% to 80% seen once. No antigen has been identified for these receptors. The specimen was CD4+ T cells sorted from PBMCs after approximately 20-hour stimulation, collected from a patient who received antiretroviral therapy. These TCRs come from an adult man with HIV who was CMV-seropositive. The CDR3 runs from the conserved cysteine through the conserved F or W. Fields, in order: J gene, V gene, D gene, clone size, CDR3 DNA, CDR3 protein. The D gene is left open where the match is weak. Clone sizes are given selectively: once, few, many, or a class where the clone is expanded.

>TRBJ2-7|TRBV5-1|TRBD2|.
TGCGCCAGCAGGTTCTGGAGCGGGGGAGACTACGAGCAGTACTTC
CASRFWSGGDYEQYF
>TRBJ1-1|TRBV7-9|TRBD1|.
TGTGCCAGCAGCTTAGTTCGAGGGACAGGGTCGGGGAACACTGAAGCTTTCTTT
CASSLVRGTGSGNTEAFF
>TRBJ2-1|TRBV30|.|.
TGTGCCTGGAGTGTAGTGCGGGACCGAGAGCAGTTCTTC
CAWSVVRDREQFF
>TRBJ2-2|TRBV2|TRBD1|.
TGTGCCAGCAGTGAGAGGACAGGCCGAACCACCGGGGAGCTGTTTTTT
CASSERTGRTTGELFF
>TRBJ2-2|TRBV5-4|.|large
TGTGCCAGCAGTTCAAAGGCAGGGATGAACACCGGGGAGCTGTTTTTT
CASSSKAGMNTGELFF
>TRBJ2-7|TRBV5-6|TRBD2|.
TGTGCCAGCAGCCGTCTAGCGGGAGGAACCTACGAGCAGTACTTC
CASSRLAGGTYEQYF
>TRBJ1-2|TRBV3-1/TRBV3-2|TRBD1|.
TGTGCCAGCAGCCCCGGGGCAGGGGGCCACGGCTATGGCTACACCTTC
CASSPGAGGHGYGYTF
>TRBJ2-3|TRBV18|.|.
TGTGCCAGCTCACGGGACAAAGATACGCAGTATTTT
CASSRDKDTQYF
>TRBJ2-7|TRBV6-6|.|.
TGTGCCAGCAGGTCCCATTGGACAGACCGTGGGTACTTC
CASRSHWTDRGYF
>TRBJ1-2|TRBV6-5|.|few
TGTGCCACCTGGGGAGGGCCCAAGGGCTACACCTTC
CATWGGPKGYTF
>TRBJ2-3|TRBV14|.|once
TGTGCCAGCAGCCCGGGGCCAGATACGCAGTATTTT
CASSPGPDTQYF
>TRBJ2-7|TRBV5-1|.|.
TGCGCCAGCAGCTTGGAGGGATTCTACGAGCAGTACTTC
CASSLEGFYEQYF
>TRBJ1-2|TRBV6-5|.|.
TGTGCCAGCACCGTTGACATCCTATATGGCTACACCTTC
CASTVDILYGYTF
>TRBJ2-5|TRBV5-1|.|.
TGCGCCAGCAGTCGACAAGGCCAAGAGACCCAGTACTTC
CASSRQGQETQYF
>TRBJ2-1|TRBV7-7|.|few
TGTGCTAGCAGCCTTGGACCAAGCGTGGGTGAGCAGTTCTTC
CASSLGPSVGEQFF
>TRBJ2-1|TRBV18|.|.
TGTGCCAGCTCACCATACGGGGGCTCCTACAATGAGCAGTTCTTC
CASSPYGGSYNEQFF
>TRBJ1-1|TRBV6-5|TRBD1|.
TGTGCCAGCCTGGATGACAGGGCGGCCGCTTTCTTT
CASLDDRAAAFF
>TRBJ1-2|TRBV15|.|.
TGTGCCACCAGCAGCGATCAAATGCGCTTCATTAACTATGGCTACACCTTC
CATSSDQMRFINYGYTF
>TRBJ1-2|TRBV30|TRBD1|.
TGTGCCTGGACCCTCCGACAGGGGGCGTCGGGCTACACCTTC
CAWTLRQGASGYTF
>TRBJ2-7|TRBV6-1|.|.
TGTGCCAGCAGTGAGGGTCCCCGATACCCCTACGAGCAGTACTTC
CASSEGPRYPYEQYF
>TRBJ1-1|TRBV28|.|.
TGTGCCAGCAGTCCCCCACGGCAGGAAGCTTTCTTT
CASSPPRQEAFF
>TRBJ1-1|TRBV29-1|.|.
TGCAGCGTTGCCCGTCAAGAGCATAACACTGAAGCTTTCTTT
CSVARQEHNTEAFF
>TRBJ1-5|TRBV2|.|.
TGTGCCAGCATGCGAGGGGCAGGAGGATACCAGCCCCAGCATTTT
CASMRGAGGYQPQHF
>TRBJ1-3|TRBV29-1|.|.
TGCAGCGTTCTAGTTGGGGCCCGAGGAAACACCATATATTTT
CSVLVGARGNTIYF
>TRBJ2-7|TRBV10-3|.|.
TGTGCCATCAGTGAGTCCTTTGGACAGAACGAGCAGTACTTC
CAISESFGQNEQYF
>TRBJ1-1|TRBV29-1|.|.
TGCAGCGTTGAACTGGGGGGCACTGAAGCTTTCTTT
CSVELGGTEAFF
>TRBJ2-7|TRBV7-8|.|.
TGTGCCAGCAGCCGCCTATACGAGCAGTACTTC
CASSRLYEQYF
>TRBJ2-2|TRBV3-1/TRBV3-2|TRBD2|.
TGTGCCAGCAGCCCGTCTACCCTCCGTAGCGGGAGCCCATCGAACACCGGGGAGCTGTTTTTT
CASSPSTLRSGSPSNTGELFF
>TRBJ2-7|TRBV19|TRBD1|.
TGTGCCAGTAGTCTCCCAGGGACAGCAACCTACGAGCAGTACTTC
CASSLPGTATYEQYF
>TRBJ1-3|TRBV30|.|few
TGTGCCTGGAGGGGAGTTGCCGGAAACACCATATATTTT
CAWRGVAGNTIYF
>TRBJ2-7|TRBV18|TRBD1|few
TGTGCCAGCTCACCACGCTCCGGGACAGGGGGCTACGAGCAGTACTTC
CASSPRSGTGGYEQYF
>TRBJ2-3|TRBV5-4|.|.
TGTGCCAGCAGCTTATGGACTAACGAGGCGCAGTATTTT
CASSLWTNEAQYF
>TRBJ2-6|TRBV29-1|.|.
TGCAGCGTTGAAGGTGGAGCCAACGTCCTGACTTTC
CSVEGGANVLTF